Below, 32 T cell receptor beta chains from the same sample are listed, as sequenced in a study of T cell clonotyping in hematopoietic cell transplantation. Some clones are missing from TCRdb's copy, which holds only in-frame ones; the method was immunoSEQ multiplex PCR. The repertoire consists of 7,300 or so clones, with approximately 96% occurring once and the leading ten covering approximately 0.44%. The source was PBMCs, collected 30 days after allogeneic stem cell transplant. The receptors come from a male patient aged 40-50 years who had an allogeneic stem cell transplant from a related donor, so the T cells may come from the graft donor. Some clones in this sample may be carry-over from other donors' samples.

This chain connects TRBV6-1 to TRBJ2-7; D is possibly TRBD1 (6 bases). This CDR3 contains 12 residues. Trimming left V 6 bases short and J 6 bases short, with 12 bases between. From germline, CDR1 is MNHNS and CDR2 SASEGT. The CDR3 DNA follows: TGTGCCAGCAGCGAAACAGGGTCCGAGCAGTACTTC. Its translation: CASSETGSEQYF.

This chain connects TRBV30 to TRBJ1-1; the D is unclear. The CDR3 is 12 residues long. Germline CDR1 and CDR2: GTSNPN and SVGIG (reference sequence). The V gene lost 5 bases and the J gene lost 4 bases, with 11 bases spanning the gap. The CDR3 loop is CAWGRRSTEAFF. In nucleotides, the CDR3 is TGTGCCTGGGGTCGTCGTTCCACTGAAGCTTTCTTT.

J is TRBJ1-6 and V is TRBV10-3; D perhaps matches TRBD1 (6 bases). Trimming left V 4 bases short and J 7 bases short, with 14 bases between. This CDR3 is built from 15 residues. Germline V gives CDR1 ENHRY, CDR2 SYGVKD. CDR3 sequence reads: CAISAGTSNNSPLHF. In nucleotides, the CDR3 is TGTGCCATCAGTGCCGGGACATCCAACAATTCACCCCTCCACTTT.

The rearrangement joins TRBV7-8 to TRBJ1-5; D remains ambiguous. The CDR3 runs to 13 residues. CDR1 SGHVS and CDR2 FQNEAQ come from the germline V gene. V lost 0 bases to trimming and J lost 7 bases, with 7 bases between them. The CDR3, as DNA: TGTGCCAGCAGCTTAGCCGAGAGGCAGCCCCAGCATTTT. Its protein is CASSLAERQPQHF.

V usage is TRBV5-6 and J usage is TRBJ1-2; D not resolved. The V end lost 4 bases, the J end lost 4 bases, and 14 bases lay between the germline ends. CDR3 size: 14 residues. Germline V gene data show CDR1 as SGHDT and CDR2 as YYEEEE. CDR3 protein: CASSRDPTLYGYTF. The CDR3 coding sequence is TGTGCCAGCAGCCGCGACCCTACCCTCTATGGCTACACCTTC.

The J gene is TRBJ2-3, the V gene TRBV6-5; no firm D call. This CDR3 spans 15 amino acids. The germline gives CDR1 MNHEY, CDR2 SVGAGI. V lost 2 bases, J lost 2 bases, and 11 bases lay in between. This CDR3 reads CASSYGQTITDTQYF. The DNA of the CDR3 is TGTGCCAGCAGTTACGGGCAGACAATCACAGATACGCAGTATTTT.

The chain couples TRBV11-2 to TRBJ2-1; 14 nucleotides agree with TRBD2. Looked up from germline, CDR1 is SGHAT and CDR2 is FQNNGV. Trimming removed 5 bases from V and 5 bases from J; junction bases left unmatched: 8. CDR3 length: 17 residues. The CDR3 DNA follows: TGTGCCAGCAGCCCCGGGACTAGCGGGAGTCGGGACAATGAGCAGTTCTTC. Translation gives CASSPGTSGSRDNEQFF.

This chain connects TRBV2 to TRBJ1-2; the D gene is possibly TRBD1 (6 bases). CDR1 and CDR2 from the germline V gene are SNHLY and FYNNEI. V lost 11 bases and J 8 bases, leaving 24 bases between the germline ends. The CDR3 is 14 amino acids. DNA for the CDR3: TGTGCCGGGGGGGGCAGACAAACCGTCGGGGGCTACACCTTC. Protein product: CAGGGRQTVGGYTF.

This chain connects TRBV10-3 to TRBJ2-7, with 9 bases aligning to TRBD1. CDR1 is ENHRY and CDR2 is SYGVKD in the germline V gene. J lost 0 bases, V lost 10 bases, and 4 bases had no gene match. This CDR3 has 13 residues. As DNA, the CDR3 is TGTGCCACCCGACAGGGGGGCTCCTACGAGCAGTACTTC. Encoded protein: CATRQGGSYEQYF.

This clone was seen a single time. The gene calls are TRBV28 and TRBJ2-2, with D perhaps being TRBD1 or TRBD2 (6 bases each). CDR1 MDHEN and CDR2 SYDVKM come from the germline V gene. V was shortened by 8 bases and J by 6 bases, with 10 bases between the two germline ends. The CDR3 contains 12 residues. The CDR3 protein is CASHRGAGELFF. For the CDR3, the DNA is TGTGCCAGCCATAGGGGGGCCGGGGAGCTGTTTTTT.

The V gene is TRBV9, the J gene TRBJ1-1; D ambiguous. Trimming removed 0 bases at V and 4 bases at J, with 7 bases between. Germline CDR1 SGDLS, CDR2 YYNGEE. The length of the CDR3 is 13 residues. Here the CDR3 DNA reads TGTGCCAGCAGCGTAGTTCTGGGCACTGAAGCTTTCTTT. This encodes CASSVVLGTEAFF. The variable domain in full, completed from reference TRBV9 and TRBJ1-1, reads DSGVTQTPKHLITATGQRVTLRCSPRSGDLSVYWYQQSLDQGLQFLIQYYNGEERAKGNILERFSAQQFPDLHSELNLSSLELGDSALYFCASSVVLGTEAFFGQGTRLTVV.

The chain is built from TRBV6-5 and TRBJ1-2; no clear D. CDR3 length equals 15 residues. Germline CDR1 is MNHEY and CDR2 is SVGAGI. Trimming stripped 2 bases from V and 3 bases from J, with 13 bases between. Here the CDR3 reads CASSYIGEGDYGYTF. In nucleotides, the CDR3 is TGTGCCAGCAGTTACATTGGGGAAGGAGACTATGGCTACACCTTC.

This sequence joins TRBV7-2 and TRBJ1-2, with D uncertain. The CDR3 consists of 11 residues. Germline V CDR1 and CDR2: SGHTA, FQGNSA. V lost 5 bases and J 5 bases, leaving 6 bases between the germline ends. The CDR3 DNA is TGTGCCAGCAGCCCAGGATATGGCTACACCTTC. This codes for CASSPGYGYTF.

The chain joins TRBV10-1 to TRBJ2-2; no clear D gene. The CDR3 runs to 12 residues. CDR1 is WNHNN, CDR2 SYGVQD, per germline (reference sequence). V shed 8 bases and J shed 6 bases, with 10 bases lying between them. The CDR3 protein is CASGVTAGELFF. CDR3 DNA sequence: TGCGCCAGCGGGGTTACCGCCGGGGAGCTGTTTTTT.

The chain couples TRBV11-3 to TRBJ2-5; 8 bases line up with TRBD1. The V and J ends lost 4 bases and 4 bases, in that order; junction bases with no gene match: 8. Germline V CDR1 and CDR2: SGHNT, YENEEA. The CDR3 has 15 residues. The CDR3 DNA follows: TGTGCCAGCAGCTCCACAGGGGGGCTCGTAGAGACCCAGTACTTC. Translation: CASSSTGGLVETQYF. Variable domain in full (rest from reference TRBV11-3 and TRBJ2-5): EAGVVQSPRYKIIEKKQPVAFWCNPISGHNTLYWYLQNLGQGPELLIRYENEEAVDDSQLPKDRFSAERLKGVDSTLKIQPAELGDSAVYLCASSSTGGLVETQYFGPGTRLLVL.

The CDR3 sequence: CASNDGLWGMNTEAFF. DNA for the CDR3: TGTGCCAGCAACGACGGACTTTGGGGAATGAACACTGAAGCTTTCTTT. The chain is built from TRBV2 and TRBJ1-1; D gene unclear. Germline CDR1 is SNHLY and CDR2 is FYNNEI. The CDR3 loop spans 16 amino acids. The V end lost 7 bases, the J end lost 0 bases, and 18 bases lay between the germline ends.

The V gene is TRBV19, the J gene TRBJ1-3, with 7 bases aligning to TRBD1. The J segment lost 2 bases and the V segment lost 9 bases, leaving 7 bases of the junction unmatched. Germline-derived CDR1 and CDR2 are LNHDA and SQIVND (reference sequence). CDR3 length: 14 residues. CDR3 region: CASRGQGAGNTIYF. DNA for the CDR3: TGTGCCAGCCGGGGCCAGGGGGCTGGAAACACCATATATTTT.

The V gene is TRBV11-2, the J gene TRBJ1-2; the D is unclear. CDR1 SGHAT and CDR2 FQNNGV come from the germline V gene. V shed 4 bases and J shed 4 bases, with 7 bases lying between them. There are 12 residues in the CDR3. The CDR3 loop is CASSWRSYGYTF. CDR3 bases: TGTGCCAGCAGCTGGAGGAGCTATGGCTACACCTTC.

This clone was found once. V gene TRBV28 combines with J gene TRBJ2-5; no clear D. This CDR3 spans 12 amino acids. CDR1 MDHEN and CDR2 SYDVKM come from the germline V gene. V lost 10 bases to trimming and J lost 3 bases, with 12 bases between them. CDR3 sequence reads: CATAGWEETQYF. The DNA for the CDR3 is TGTGCCACCGCCGGGTGGGAAGAGACCCAGTACTTC.

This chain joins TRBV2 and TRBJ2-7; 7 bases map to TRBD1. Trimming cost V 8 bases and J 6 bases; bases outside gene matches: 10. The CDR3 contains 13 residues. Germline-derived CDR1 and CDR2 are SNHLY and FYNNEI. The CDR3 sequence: CASDRDSTGEQYF. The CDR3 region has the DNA TGTGCCAGCGACCGGGACAGCACCGGCGAGCAGTACTTC.

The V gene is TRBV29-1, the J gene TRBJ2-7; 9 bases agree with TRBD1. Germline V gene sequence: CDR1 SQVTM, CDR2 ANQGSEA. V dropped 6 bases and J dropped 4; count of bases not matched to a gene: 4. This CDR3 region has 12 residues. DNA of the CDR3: TGCAGCGTCCGACAGGGGGATTACGAGCAGTACTTC. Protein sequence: CSVRQGDYEQYF.

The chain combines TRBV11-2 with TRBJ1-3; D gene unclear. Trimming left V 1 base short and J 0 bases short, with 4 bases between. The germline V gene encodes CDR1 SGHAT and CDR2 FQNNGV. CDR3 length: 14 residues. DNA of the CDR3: TGTGCCAGCAGCTTAGTCTACTCTGGAAACACCATATATTTT. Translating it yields CASSLVYSGNTIYF.

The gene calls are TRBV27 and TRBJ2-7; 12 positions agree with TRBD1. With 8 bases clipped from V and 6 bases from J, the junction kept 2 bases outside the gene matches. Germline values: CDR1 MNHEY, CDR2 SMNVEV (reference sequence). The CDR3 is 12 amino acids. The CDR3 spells CASGTGGFEQYF. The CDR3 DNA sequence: TGTGCCAGCGGGACAGGGGGCTTCGAGCAGTACTTC.

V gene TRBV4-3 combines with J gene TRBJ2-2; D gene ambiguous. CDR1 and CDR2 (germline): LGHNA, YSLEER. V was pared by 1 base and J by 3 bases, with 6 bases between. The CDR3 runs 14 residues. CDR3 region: CASSQVRYTGELFF. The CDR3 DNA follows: TGCGCCAGCAGCCAAGTTCGGTACACCGGGGAGCTGTTTTTT.

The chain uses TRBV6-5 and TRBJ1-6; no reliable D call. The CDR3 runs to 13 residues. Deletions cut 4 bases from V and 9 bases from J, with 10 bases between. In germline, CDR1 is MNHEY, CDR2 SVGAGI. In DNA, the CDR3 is TGTGCCAGCAGTTGGGGTTCGGTTTCACCCCTCCACTTT. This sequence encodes CASSWGSVSPLHF.

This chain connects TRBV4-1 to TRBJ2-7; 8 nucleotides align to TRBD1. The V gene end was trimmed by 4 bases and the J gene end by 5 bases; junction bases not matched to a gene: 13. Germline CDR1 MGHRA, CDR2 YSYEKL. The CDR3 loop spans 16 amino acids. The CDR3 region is CASSPWVSRGPHEQYF. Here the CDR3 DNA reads TGCGCCAGCAGCCCCTGGGTCAGCAGGGGGCCACACGAGCAGTACTTC.

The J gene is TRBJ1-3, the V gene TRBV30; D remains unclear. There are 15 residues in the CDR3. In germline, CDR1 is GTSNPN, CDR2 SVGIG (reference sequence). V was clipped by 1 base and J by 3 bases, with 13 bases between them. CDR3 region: CAWSDRVIRGNTIYF. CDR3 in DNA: TGTGCCTGGAGTGATAGGGTTATTCGTGGAAACACCATATATTTT.

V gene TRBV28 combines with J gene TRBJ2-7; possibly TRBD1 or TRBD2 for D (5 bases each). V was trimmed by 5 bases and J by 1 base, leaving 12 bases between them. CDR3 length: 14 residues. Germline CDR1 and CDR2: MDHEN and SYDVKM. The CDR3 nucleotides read TGTGCCAGCAGTGTCACTGGGGGTTCCTACGAGCAGTACTTC. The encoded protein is CASSVTGGSYEQYF.

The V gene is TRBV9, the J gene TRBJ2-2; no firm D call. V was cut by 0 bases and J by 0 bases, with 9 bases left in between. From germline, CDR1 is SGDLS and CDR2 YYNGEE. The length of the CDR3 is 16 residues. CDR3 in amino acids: CASSVGPNANTGELFF. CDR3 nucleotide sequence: TGTGCCAGCAGCGTAGGTCCTAACGCGAACACCGGGGAGCTGTTTTTT.

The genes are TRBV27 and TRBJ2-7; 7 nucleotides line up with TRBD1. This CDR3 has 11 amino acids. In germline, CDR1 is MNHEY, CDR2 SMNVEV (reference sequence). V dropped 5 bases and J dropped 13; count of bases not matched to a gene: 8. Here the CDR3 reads CASSHLGTVYF. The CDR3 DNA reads TGTGCCAGCAGTCACCTCGGGACAGTCTACTTC.

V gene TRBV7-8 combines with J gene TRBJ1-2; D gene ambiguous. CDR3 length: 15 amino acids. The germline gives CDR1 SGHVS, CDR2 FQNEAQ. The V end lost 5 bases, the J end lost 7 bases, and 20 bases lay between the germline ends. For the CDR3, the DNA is TGTGCCAGCAGCCCAAGGGTGTCCGGTTTGGGTGGCTACACCTTC. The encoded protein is CASSPRVSGLGGYTF.

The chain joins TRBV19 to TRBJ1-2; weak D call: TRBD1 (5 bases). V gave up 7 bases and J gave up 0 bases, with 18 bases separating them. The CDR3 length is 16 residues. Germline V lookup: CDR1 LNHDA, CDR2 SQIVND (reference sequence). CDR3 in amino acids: CASIKTRDSTNYGYTF. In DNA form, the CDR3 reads TGTGCCAGTATTAAAACCCGGGACTCAACTAACTATGGCTACACCTTC.